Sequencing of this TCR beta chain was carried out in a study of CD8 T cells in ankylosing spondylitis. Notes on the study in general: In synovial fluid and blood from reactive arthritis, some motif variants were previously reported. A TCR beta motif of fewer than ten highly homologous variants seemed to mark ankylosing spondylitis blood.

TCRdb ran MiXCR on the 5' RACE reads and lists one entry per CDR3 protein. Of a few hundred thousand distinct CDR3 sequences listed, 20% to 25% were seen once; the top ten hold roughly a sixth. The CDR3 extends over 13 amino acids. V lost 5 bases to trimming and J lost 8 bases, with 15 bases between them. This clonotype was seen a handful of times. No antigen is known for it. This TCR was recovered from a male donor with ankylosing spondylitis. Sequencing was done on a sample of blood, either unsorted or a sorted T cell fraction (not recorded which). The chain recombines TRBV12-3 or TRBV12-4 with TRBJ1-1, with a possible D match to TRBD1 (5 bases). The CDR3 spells CASSLHGAVEAFF. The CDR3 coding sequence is TGTGCCAGCAGTCTCCATGGGGCAGTCGAAGCTTTCTTT.